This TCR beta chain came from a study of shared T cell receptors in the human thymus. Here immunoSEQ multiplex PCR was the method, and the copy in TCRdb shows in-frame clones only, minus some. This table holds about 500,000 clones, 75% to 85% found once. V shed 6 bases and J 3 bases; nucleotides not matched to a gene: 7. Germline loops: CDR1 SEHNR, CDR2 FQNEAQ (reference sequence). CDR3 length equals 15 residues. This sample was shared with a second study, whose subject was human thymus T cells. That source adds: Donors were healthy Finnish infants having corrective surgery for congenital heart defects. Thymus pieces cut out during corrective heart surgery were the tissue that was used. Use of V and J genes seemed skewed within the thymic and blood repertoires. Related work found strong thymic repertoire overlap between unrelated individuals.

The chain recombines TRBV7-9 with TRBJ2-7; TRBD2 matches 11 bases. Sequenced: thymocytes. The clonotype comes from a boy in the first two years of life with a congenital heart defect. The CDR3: CASRLGLAAVYEQYF. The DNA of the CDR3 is TGTGCCAGCAGACTGGGACTAGCGGCCGTCTACGAGCAGTACTTC. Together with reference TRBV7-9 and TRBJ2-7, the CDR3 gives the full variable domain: DTGVSQNPRHKITKRGQNVTFRCDPISEHNRLYWYRQTLGQGPEFLTYFQNEAQLEKSRLLSDRFSAERPKGSFSTLEIQRTEQGDSAMYLCASRLGLAAVYEQYFGPGTRLTVT.